The rows below give T cell receptor beta chains drawn from one sample of a study of T cells after posttransplantation cyclophosphamide. Measured with immunoSEQ multiplex PCR; TCRdb has only the in-frame clones, and not every one. The sample includes thousands of clones, none of them occurring once. This sample comprised PBMCs, obtained nearly 95 days after allogeneic stem cell transplant with posttransplant cyclophosphamide. The receptor set was obtained from a female patient in her 60s who received an allogeneic stem cell transplant from an unrelated donor, was CMV-positive, and had acute GVHD only. Some of the T cells may derive from the graft donor. Both conserved end residues are part of each CDR3. D genes are given only for firm matches. Size is stated for part of the rows, as once, few or many counts, or as a class when the clone is expanded.

J gene | V gene | CDR3 length | D gene | clone size | CDR3 DNA | CDR3 protein
TRBJ2-3 | TRBV7-9 | 15 | TRBD2 | many | TGTGCCAGCAGCCGAGGGGGACTAGTATCTGATACGCAGTATTTT | CASSRGGLVSDTQYF
TRBJ2-7 | TRBV27 | 13 | NA | few | TGTGCCAGCAGTTTTGGGCGCTCCTACGAGCAGTACTTC | CASSFGRSYEQYF
TRBJ1-2 | TRBV20-1 | 11 | NA | few | TGCAGTGCTGACGCAGGTGGGGGCTACACCTTC | CSADAGGGYTF
TRBJ2-5 | TRBV9 | 14 | NA | NA | TGTGCCAGCAGCGTAGAGGGGCGTCAAGAGACCCAGTACTTC | CASSVEGRQETQYF
TRBJ2-1 | TRBV12-3/TRBV12-4 | 17 | TRBD2 | NA | TGTGCCAGCAACCCCCCGGGACTAGCGGGAGTAAGGGGTGAGCAGTTCTTC | CASNPPGLAGVRGEQFF
TRBJ2-3 | TRBV19 | 18 | TRBD2 | many | TGTGCCAGTAGTATCGCCATGTACCCCCAGCGGGGGTCAGATACGCAGTATTTT | CASSIAMYPQRGSDTQYF
TRBJ1-3 | TRBV12-3/TRBV12-4 | 14 | NA | many | TGTGCCAGCAGTTTGGCAGGGGCAGGAAACACCATATATTTT | CASSLAGAGNTIYF
TRBJ2-7 | TRBV28 | 17 | TRBD1 | many | TGTGCCAGCAGTCTACATCGGACAGGGGGCGCTTTCTACGAGCAGTACTTC | CASSLHRTGGAFYEQYF
TRBJ2-5 | TRBV2 | 14 | NA | many | TGTGCCAGCAGTGTTCGGACACCCCGCGAGACCCAGTACTTC | CASSVRTPRETQYF
TRBJ1-2 | TRBV25-1 | 13 | NA | many | TGTGCCGCCTGGCGGGGGGCAGGGTATGGCTACACCTTC | CAAWRGAGYGYTF
TRBJ2-1 | TRBV7-9 | 16 | TRBD2 | many | TGTGCCAGCAGCCTAGCTCCTAGCGGGAGTGTCAATGAGCAGTTCTTC | CASSLAPSGSVNEQFF
TRBJ1-2 | TRBV5-3 | 18 | NA | NA | TGTGCCAGAAGCTCGGCTGGTACCCGGGGTGAGTCTGGCTATGGCTACACCTTC | CARSSAGTRGESGYGYTF
TRBJ2-5 | TRBV11-2 | 14 | NA | many | TGTGCCAGCAGCCCCCGACTAGAGCAAGAGACCCAGTACTTC | CASSPRLEQETQYF
TRBJ1-3 | TRBV5-1 | 14 | NA | many | TGCGCCAGCAGGGAGGGCGACTCTGGAAACACCATATATTTT | CASREGDSGNTIYF
TRBJ2-3 | TRBV6-4 | 15 | TRBD2 | many | TGTGCCAGCAGTGAATCAGCGGGGGGGACAGATACGCAGTATTTT | CASSESAGGTDTQYF
TRBJ1-4 | TRBV12-3/TRBV12-4 | 15 | TRBD1 | many | TGTGCCAGCAGTTTAGGACAGGGCCAGCGTGAAAAACTGTTTTTT | CASSLGQGQREKLFF
TRBJ2-1 | TRBV19 | 15 | NA | many | TGTGCCAGTAGACCACCAGGGAGGAACCACAATGAGCAGTTCTTC | CASRPPGRNHNEQFF
TRBJ2-7 | TRBV11-2 | 15 | NA | many | TGTGCCAGCAGCTTAGTCCCTGGGCCACGTTACGAGCAGTACTTC | CASSLVPGPRYEQYF
TRBJ2-3 | TRBV12-3/TRBV12-4 | 14 | TRBD2 | many | TGTGCCAGCAGCTCTAGCGGGGGGGCTGGTACGCAGTATTTT | CASSSSGGAGTQYF
TRBJ2-3 | TRBV19 | 16 | NA | few | TGTGCCAGTAGTTACCGTCATGGGCAACTCACAGATACGCAGTATTTT | CASSYRHGQLTDTQYF